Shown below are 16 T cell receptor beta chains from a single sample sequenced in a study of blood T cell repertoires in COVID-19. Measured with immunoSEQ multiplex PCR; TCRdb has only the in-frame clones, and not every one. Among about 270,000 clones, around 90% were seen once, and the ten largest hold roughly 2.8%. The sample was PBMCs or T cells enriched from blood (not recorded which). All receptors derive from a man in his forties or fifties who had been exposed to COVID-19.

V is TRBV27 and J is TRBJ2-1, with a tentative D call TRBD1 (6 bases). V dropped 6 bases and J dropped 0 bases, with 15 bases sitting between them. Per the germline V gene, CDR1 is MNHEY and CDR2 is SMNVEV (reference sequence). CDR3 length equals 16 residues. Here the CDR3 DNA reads TGTGCCAGCAGAATCGCAGGGGATAGCTCCTACAATGAGCAGTTCTTC. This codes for CASRIAGDSSYNEQFF.

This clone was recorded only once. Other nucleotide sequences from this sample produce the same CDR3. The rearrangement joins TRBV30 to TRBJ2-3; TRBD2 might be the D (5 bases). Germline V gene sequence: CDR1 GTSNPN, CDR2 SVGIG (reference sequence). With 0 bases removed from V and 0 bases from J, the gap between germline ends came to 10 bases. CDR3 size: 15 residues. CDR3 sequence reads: CAWSVLAASTDTQYF. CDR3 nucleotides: TGTGCCTGGAGTGTCCTAGCAGCTAGCACAGATACGCAGTATTTT.

CDR3 sequence reads: CASSEVPAGPQKEQYF. CDR3 nucleotide sequence: TGTGCCAGCAGTGAGGTCCCCGCGGGACCCCAGAAAGAGCAGTACTTC. The genes are TRBV6-1 and TRBJ2-7; a weak D match, TRBD2 (6 bases). V lost 3 bases and J lost 7, with 22 bases in between. CDR3 size: 16 residues. The V gene's germline CDR1 is MNHNS and CDR2 SASEGT.

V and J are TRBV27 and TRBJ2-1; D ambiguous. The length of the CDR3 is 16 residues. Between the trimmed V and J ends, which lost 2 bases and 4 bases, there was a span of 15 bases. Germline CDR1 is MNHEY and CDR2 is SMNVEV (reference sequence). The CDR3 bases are TGTGCCAGCAGTTTAGAGAGGCTAGGAAAATACAATGAGCAGTTCTTC. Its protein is CASSLERLGKYNEQFF.

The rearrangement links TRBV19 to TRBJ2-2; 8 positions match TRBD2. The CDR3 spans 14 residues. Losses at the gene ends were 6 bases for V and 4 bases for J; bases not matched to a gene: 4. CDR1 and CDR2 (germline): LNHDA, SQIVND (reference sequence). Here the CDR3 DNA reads TGTGCCAGTAGGTTAGCGGGAAGCACCGGGGAGCTGTTTTTT. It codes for CASRLAGSTGELFF.

The CDR3 sequence is CSVLHGNMNTEAFF. In DNA, the CDR3 is TGCAGCGTTCTACACGGGAACATGAACACTGAAGCTTTCTTT. The V gene is TRBV29-1, the J gene TRBJ1-1; no clear D. In germline, CDR1 is SQVTM, CDR2 ANQGSEA. The CDR3 has 14 amino acids. Trimming pared 5 bases from V and 0 bases from J, leaving 13 bases between. The whole variable domain, remainder taken from reference TRBV29-1 and TRBJ1-1, is SAVISQKPSRDICQRGTSLTIQCQVDSQVTMMFWYRQQPGQSLTLIATANQGSEATYESGFVIDKFPISRPNLTFSTLTVSNMSPEDSSIYLCSVLHGNMNTEAFFGQGTRLTVV.

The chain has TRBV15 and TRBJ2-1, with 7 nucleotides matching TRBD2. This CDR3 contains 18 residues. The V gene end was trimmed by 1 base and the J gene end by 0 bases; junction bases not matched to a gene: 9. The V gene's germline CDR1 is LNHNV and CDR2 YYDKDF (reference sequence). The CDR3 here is CATSRVYLRGSSYNEQFF. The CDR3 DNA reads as TGTGCCACCAGCAGAGTCTATCTGCGGGGGAGCTCCTACAATGAGCAGTTCTTC. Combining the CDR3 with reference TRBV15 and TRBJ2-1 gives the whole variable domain DAMVIQNPRYQVTQFGKPVTLSCSQTLNHNVMYWYQQKSSQAPKLLFHYYDKDFNNEADTPDNFQSRRPNTSFCFLDIRSPGLGDTAMYLCATSRVYLRGSSYNEQFFGPGTRLTVL.

In DNA form, the CDR3 reads TGTGCCAGCAGTTCAGGGGGGATCGTCGGAACTGAAGCTTTCTTT. Its protein is CASSSGGIVGTEAFF. J is TRBJ1-1 and V is TRBV28; 7 bases map to TRBD1. After removal of 4 bases from V and 5 bases from J, the junction contained 10 bases not matched to a gene. This CDR3 is built from 15 residues. Germline-derived CDR1 and CDR2 are MDHEN and SYDVKM.

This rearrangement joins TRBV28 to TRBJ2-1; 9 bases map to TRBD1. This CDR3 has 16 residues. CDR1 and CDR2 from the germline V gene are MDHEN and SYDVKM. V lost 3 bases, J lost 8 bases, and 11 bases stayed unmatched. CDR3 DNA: TGTGCCAGCAGTTTGGGGGGACAGGGTAATACCGATGAGCAGTTCTTC. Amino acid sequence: CASSLGGQGNTDEQFF.

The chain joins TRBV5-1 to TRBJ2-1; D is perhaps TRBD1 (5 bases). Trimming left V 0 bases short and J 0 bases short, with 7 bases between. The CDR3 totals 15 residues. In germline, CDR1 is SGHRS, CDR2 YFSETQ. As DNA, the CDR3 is TGCGCCAGCAGCTTGGTAGGGGACTCCTACAATGAGCAGTTCTTC. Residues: CASSLVGDSYNEQFF.

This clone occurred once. This CDR3 reads CASSLDGRGYSPLHF. The CDR3 DNA reads TGCGCCAGCAGCTTGGATGGACGGGGGTATTCACCCCTCCACTTT. The rearrangement links TRBV5-1 to TRBJ1-6, with a tentative D call TRBD1 (5 bases). Germline lookup yields CDR1 SGHRS and CDR2 YFSETQ. The CDR3 loop spans 15 amino acids. Trimming took off 0 bases at V and 8 bases at J, with 12 bases between the two ends.

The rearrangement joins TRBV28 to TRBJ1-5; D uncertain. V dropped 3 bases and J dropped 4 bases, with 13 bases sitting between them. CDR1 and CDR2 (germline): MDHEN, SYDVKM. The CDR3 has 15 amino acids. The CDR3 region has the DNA TGTGCCAGCAGTTTCGAGACGGGTAGGAATCAGCCCCAGCATTTT. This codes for CASSFETGRNQPQHF. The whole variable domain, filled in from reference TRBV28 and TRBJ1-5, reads DVKVTQSSRYLVKRTGEKVFLECVQDMDHENMFWYRQDPGLGLRLIYFSYDVKMKEKGDIPEGYSVSREKKERFSLILESASTNQTSMYLCASSFETGRNQPQHFGDGTRLSIL.

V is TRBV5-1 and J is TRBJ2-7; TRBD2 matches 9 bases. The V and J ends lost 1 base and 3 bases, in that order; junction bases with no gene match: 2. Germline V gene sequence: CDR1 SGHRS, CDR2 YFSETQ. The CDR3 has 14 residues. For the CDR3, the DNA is TGCGCCAGCAGCTTGTCTAGCGGGAACTACGAGCAGTACTTC. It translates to CASSLSSGNYEQYF.

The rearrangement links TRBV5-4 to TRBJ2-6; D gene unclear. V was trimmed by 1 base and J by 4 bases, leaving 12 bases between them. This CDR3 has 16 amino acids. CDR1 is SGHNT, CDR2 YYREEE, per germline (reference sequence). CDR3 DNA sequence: TGTGCCAGCAGCTTGTTAATGTACTCAGGGGCCAACGTCCTGACTTTC. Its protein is CASSLLMYSGANVLTF.

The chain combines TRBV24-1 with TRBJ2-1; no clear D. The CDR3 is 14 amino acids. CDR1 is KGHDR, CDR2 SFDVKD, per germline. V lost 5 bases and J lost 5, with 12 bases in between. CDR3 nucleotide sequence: TGTGCCACCAGTGGACACGCCTCGCACAATGAGCAGTTCTTC. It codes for CATSGHASHNEQFF.

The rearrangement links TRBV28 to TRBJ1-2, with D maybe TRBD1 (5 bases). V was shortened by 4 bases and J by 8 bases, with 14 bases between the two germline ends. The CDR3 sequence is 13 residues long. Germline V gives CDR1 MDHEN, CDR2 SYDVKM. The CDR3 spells CASSSGIVGGYTF. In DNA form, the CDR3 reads TGTGCCAGCAGTTCAGGGATCGTGGGAGGCTACACCTTC.